One and the same sample provided the 23 T cell receptor beta chains below, sequenced in a study of T-cell memory formation after mild COVID-19. TCRdb ran MiXCR on the 5' RACE reads and lists one entry per CDR3 protein. The sample comprises 400,000 to 500,000 distinct CDR3 sequences, approximately 19% of which are singletons, and roughly 21% rests with the top ten. Sequencing was done on a sample of PBMCs or a T cell subset sorted from them (not recorded which). The receptors here all came from a man younger than 35 who had mild COVID-19 (a few samples of this study predate the infection). Cell type and time point are not known.

V and J are TRBV7-9 and TRBJ2-1; unclear D gene. With 1 base removed from V and 4 bases from J, the gap between germline ends came to 8 bases. The CDR3 totals 14 residues. The germline CDR1 and CDR2 sequences are SEHNR and FQNEAQ (reference sequence). This CDR3 is CASSLVSTYNEQFF. The CDR3 DNA is TGTGCCAGCAGCTTAGTTTCGACTTACAATGAGCAGTTCTTC.

The rearrangement uses TRBV28 and TRBJ2-7; D remains unclear. This CDR3 has 12 amino acids. Germline CDR1 MDHEN, CDR2 SYDVKM. The V and J ends lost 3 bases and 7 bases respectively, with 10 bases between them. The CDR3: CASSFGIEEQYF. The CDR3 bases are TGTGCCAGCAGTTTTGGAATCGAAGAGCAGTACTTC.

This clonotype showed up just a few times. The chain employs TRBV7-6 and TRBJ2-1; 9 nucleotides match TRBD2. J gave up 0 bases and V 4 bases, and 16 bases lay outside the gene matches. Per germline, CDR1 SGHVS and CDR2 FNYEAQ. This CDR3 has 20 amino acids. The CDR3 coding sequence is TGTGCCAGCAGCTCCCCCGGGGGGGTAGCGGGGGCCCTCTCCTACAATGAGCAGTTCTTC. Its translation: CASSSPGGVAGALSYNEQFF.

This clonotype has ten or more counts. Written as DNA, the CDR3 is TGCGCCAGCAGCTTGTTGACCCAAATAAATGAGCAGTTCTTC. Translated: CASSLLTQINEQFF. The chain links TRBV5-1 to TRBJ2-1; D is unclear. V shed 1 base and J shed 7 bases, with 12 bases lying between them. CDR1 and CDR2 from the germline V gene are SGHRS and YFSETQ. The CDR3 has 14 residues.

This clonotype was counted a few times. The V gene is TRBV20-1, the J gene TRBJ1-2; D not resolved. This CDR3 comprises 17 residues. The V gene's germline CDR1 is DFQATT and CDR2 SNEGSKA (reference sequence). The ends were cut back, 4 bases at V and 6 bases at J, with 27 bases in the middle. The chain's CDR3 is CSATRDTDLGRRHGYTF. The CDR3 DNA reads as TGCAGTGCTACGCGCGACACCGATCTCGGACGGCGTCATGGCTACACCTTC.

V and J are TRBV20-1 and TRBJ1-2; unclear D gene. Trimming took off 2 bases at V and 7 bases at J, with 8 bases between the two ends. The CDR3 covers 11 residues. Germline CDR1 and CDR2: DFQATT and SNEGSKA (reference sequence). CDR3 coding DNA: TGCAGTGCTAGACCAATCCGTGGCTACACCTTC. It yields the protein CSARPIRGYTF.

There are a few counts of this clonotype. This chain uses TRBV7-2 with TRBJ2-3, with a tentative D call TRBD2 (5 bases). CDR3 size: 17 residues. Germline V gene lookup returns CDR1 SGHTA and CDR2 FQGNSA. V lost 1 base and J 3 bases, leaving 17 bases between the germline ends. The CDR3 DNA is TGTGCCAGCAGCTTAGTATTCTGGTCACGCGGGACAGATACGCAGTATTTT. The encoded protein is CASSLVFWSRGTDTQYF.

There are many counts of this clonotype. The chain joins TRBV11-2 to TRBJ2-1; D possibly uses TRBD1 or TRBD2 (6 bases each). Germline assignment: CDR1 SGHAT and CDR2 FQNNGV. The CDR3 is 15 amino acids. The V gene lost 3 bases and the J gene lost 3 bases, with 12 bases spanning the gap. CDR3 coding DNA: TGTGCCAGCAGCTTGGGAGGAGGGGGCTACAATGAGCAGTTCTTC. This gives the protein CASSLGGGGYNEQFF.

The chain recombines TRBV9 with TRBJ2-3; 7 nucleotides align to TRBD1. CDR1 and CDR2 (germline): SGDLS, YYNGEE. The CDR3 consists of 17 residues. V dropped 4 bases and J dropped 3; count of bases not matched to a gene: 14. Written as DNA, the CDR3 is TGTGCCAGCAGCCCCATTCGGGTGGGGACAGCGACAGATACGCAGTATTTT. Its translation is CASSPIRVGTATDTQYF.

In this sample, this clonotype turned up a few times. The gene calls are TRBV7-9 and TRBJ2-1; no clear D gene. Germline V gene lookup returns CDR1 SEHNR and CDR2 FQNEAQ (reference sequence). Trimming shortened V by 3 bases and J by 9 bases, and 9 bases separated the two germline ends. The CDR3 covers 12 residues. Here the CDR3 reads CASSFSGTEQFF. The CDR3 nucleotides are TGTGCCAGCAGCTTTTCCGGAACTGAGCAGTTCTTC.

The gene calls are TRBV12-3 or TRBV12-4 and TRBJ1-2; 7 bases are a match to TRBD1. Unmatched junction bases numbered 5, after V lost 7 bases and J lost 0 bases. The CDR3 covers 14 residues. The CDR3: CASTPTGSNYGYTF. The CDR3 DNA reads as TGTGCCAGCACCCCGACAGGGTCTAACTATGGCTACACCTTC.

The sample holds a few counts of this clonotype. V usage is TRBV4-3 and J usage is TRBJ2-6; D not certain. Trimming cost V 1 base and J 1 base, with 14 bases left between them. Germline assignment: CDR1 LGHNA and CDR2 YSLEER. The CDR3 length is 18 residues. The CDR3 nucleotides read TGCGCCAGCAGCCAAGGAGTCGACCCTGGGTCTGGGGCCAACGTCCTGACTTTC. It translates to CASSQGVDPGSGANVLTF.

The chain combines TRBV12-3 or TRBV12-4 with TRBJ1-1; 7 positions agree with TRBD1. The J segment lost 1 base and the V segment lost 5 bases, leaving 4 bases of the junction unmatched. The CDR3 has 14 amino acids. This CDR3 is CASSRGQPNTEAFF. Here the CDR3 DNA reads TGTGCCAGCAGTCGGGGACAGCCGAACACTGAAGCTTTCTTT.

This clonotype was counted a few times. V and J are TRBV6-2 or TRBV6-3 and TRBJ2-1; 12 nucleotides match TRBD2. The V and J ends lost 0 bases and 9 bases, in that order; junction bases with no gene match: 6. The CDR3 has 16 residues. Germline CDR1 reads MNHEY; CDR2 reads SVGEGT. CDR3 bases: TGTGCCAGCAGTTACTCTCTAGCGGGGGGGCAGAGTGAGCAGTTCTTC. Translated: CASSYSLAGGQSEQFF.

In its sample, this clonotype was seen a few times. This rearrangement joins TRBV7-2 to TRBJ2-1; 9 nucleotides line up with TRBD2. Germline V gene data show CDR1 as SGHTA and CDR2 as FQGNSA. The CDR3 loop spans 15 amino acids. The V gene end was trimmed by 5 bases and the J gene end by 4 bases; junction bases not matched to a gene: 6. The CDR3 nucleotides are TGTGCCAGCAGCCGTAGCGGGGGCCGTTACAATGAGCAGTTCTTC. It is translated as CASSRSGGRYNEQFF.

CDR3 coding DNA: TGCAGTGCTAGAGTTCGGCAGAACTATGGCTACACCTTC. Its translation is CSARVRQNYGYTF. The chain links TRBV20-1 to TRBJ1-2, with D uncertain. CDR1 is DFQATT, CDR2 SNEGSKA, per germline (reference sequence). The CDR3 spans 13 residues. V was clipped by 1 base and J by 2 bases, with 8 bases between them.

The rearrangement links TRBV5-1 to TRBJ2-2, with TRBD2 as a possible D gene (5 bases). Germline-derived CDR1 and CDR2 are SGHRS and YFSETQ. The V end lost 0 bases, the J end lost 1 base, and 10 bases lay between the germline ends. CDR3 size: 16 residues. In nucleotides, the CDR3 is TGCGCCAGCAGCTTGGTCGGAGGAGTGAACACCGGGGAGCTGTTTTTT. This translates into CASSLVGGVNTGELFF. Full variable domain (rest looked up from reference TRBV5-1 and TRBJ2-2): KAGVTQTPRYLIKTRGQQVTLSCSPISGHRSVSWYQQTPGQGLQFLFEYFSETQRNKGNFPGRFSGRQFSNSRSEMNVSTLELGDSALYLCASSLVGGVNTGELFFGEGSRLTVL.

This clonotype has only a few counts. The chain couples TRBV4-2 to TRBJ1-2; possible D gene TRBD1, 5 bases. Germline V gene sequence: CDR1 LGHNA, CDR2 YNFKEQ. The germline V and J ends were trimmed by 0 bases and 4 bases, with 15 bases remaining between them. The length of the CDR3 is 16 residues. CDR3 sequence (DNA): TGTGCCAGCAGCCAAGATCGCTGGGTAAGGGGCTATGGCTACACCTTC. It specifies CASSQDRWVRGYGYTF.

This clonotype was seen only a few times. The CDR3 region has the DNA TGTGCCACCGAGGGACAGCTCCAAGAGACCCAGTACTTC. Amino acid sequence: CATEGQLQETQYF. The rearrangement links TRBV6-2 or TRBV6-3 to TRBJ2-5, with TRBD1 matching over 7 bases. Germline-derived CDR1 and CDR2 are MNHEY and SVGEGT. Trimming cost V 10 bases and J 1 base; bases outside gene matches: 6. This CDR3 is built from 13 residues.

This clonotype was seen a few times. The chain carries TRBV12-3 or TRBV12-4 and TRBJ1-5, with D unclear. V was cut by 11 bases and J by 5 bases, with 13 bases left in between. The CDR3 extends over 12 amino acids. CDR3 bases: TGTGCCTCCGGGGAGGTCGATCAGCCCCAGCATTTT. Amino acids: CASGEVDQPQHF.

This clonotype turned up a few times. This chain connects TRBV4-1 to TRBJ2-1; 15 nucleotides agree with TRBD2. With V trimmed by 0 bases and J by 1 base, 7 bases remained unmatched. The CDR3 is 20 residues long. Germline CDR1 and CDR2: MGHRA and YSYEKL. The DNA of the CDR3 is TGCGCCAGCAGCCAAGACTGGACTAGCGGGGGGGTTCCTTCCTACAATGAGCAGTTCTTC. Translation gives CASSQDWTSGGVPSYNEQFF.

This clonotype was seen more than once but under ten times. This rearrangement joins TRBV12-3 or TRBV12-4 to TRBJ2-1, with 7 bases that match TRBD2. This CDR3 region has 15 residues. Trimming took 4 bases from V and 4 from J; bases not matched to a gene: 7. Here the CDR3 DNA reads TGTGCCAGCAGTTCCTTCGCGGGGGATTACAATGAGCAGTTCTTC. It specifies CASSSFAGDYNEQFF.

The rearrangement uses TRBV7-3 and TRBJ1-1; 7 bases are a match to TRBD1. Trimming removed 4 bases from V and 0 bases from J; junction bases left unmatched: 8. This CDR3 is 16 amino acids long. The germline V gene encodes CDR1 SGHTA and CDR2 FQGTGA. DNA of the CDR3: TGTGCCAGCAGCTGGCGGGGGGGACAGATGAACACTGAAGCTTTCTTT. Translation: CASSWRGGQMNTEAFF.